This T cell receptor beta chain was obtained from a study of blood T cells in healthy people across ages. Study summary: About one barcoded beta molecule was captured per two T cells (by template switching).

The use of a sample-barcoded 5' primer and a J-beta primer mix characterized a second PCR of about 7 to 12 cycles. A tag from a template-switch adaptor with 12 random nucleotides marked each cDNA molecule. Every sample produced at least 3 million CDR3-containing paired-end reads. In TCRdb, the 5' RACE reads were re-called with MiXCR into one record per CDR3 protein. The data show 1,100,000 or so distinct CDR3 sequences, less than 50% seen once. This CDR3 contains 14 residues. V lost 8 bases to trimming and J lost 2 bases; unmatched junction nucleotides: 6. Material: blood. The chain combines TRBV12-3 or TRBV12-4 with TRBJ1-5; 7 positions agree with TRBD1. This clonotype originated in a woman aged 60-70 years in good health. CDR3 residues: CASGKGAGNQPQHF. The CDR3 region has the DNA TGTGCCAGCGGCAAGGGGGCGGGCAATCAGCCCCAGCATTTT.